Presented here are 4 T cell receptor beta chains from one specimen sequenced in a study of T cell changes during pregnancy in multiple sclerosis. Generated by immunoSEQ multiplex PCR, the TCRdb table keeps only in-frame clones and is missing some. The data hold some 31,000 clones, with about nine tenths observed a single time. The sample was CD8+ T cells from peripheral blood mononuclear cells, taken in the second trimester of pregnancy. The receptors originated from a female donor in good health, enrolled as a control in a pregnancy study.

The sample holds one count of this clone. This chain uses TRBV27 with TRBJ1-4, with 10 bases lining up with TRBD1. After removal of 6 bases from V and 6 bases from J, the junction contained 4 bases not matched to a gene. The CDR3 is made up of 14 amino acids. CDR1 and CDR2 from the germline V gene are MNHEY and SMNVEV (reference sequence). The CDR3 nucleotides are TGTGCCAGCAGCAAGACAGGGGGCGATGAAAAACTGTTTTTT. Amino acid sequence: CASSKTGGDEKLFF.

This chain uses TRBV4-3 with TRBJ2-7; 8 bases are shared with TRBD2. With V trimmed by 1 base and J by 4 bases, 6 bases remained unmatched. The CDR3 runs to 15 residues. In germline, CDR1 is LGHNA, CDR2 YSLEER. CDR3 sequence: CASSQGETSEYEQYF. As DNA, the CDR3 is TGCGCCAGCAGCCAAGGTGAGACTAGCGAGTACGAGCAGTACTTC.

Here the CDR3 reads CASSETAGMYEQYF. In DNA form, the CDR3 reads TGTGCCAGCAGTGAAACCGCAGGGATGTACGAGCAGTACTTC. This chain uses TRBV25-1 with TRBJ2-7; D perhaps matches TRBD1 (5 bases). V gave up 2 bases and J gave up 4 bases, with 12 bases separating them. The CDR3 covers 14 residues. CDR1 and CDR2 (germline): MGHDK, SYGVNS.

The chain couples TRBV4-3 to TRBJ2-1, with D tentatively TRBD2 (6 bases). The CDR3 has 20 amino acids. Trimming cost V 3 bases and J 0 bases, with 24 bases left between them. Germline CDR1 reads LGHNA; CDR2 reads YSLEER. CDR3 bases: TGCGCCAGCAGCCATCTTTACCCCGGAGGGCCCGAGAGCTCCTACAATGAGCAGTTCTTC. Its translation is CASSHLYPGGPESSYNEQFF.